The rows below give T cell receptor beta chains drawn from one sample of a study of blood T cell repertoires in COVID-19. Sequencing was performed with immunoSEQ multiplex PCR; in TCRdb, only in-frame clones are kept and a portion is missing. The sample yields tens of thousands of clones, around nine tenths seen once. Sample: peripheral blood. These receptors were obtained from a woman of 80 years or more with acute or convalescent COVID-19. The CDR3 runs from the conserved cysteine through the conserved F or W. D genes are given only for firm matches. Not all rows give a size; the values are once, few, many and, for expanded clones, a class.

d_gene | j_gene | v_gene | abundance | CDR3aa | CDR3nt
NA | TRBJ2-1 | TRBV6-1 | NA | CASSEWGGEQFF | TGTGCCAGCAGTGAATGGGGAGGCGAGCAGTTCTTC
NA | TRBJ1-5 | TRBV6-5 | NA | CASSRQGSNQPQHF | TGTGCCAGCAGTAGGCAGGGGAGCAATCAGCCCCAGCATTTT
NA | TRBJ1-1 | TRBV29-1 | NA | CSVGALNTEAFF | TGCAGCGTTGGGGCGTTGAACACTGAAGCTTTCTTT
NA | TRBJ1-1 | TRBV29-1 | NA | CSESQGNTEAFF | TGCAGCGAGTCCCAGGGGAACACTGAAGCTTTCTTT
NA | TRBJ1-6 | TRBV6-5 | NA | CASGYGDSPLHF | TGTGCCAGCGGGTACGGGGATTCACCCCTCCACTTT
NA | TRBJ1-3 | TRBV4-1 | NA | CASSQSRAGNTIYF | TGCGCCAGCAGCCAATCCAGGGCTGGAAACACCATATATTTT
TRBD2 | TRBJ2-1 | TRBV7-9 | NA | CASDGLAGGEQFF | TGTGCCAGCGACGGACTAGCGGGAGGTGAGCAGTTCTTC
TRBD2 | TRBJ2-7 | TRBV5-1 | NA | CASSLSSGEAEQYF | TGCGCCAGCAGCTTGTCTAGCGGGGAAGCCGAGCAGTACTTC
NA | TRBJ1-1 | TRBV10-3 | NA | CAISDTQGKVKAFF | TGTGCCATCAGTGATACGCAGGGGAAGGTTAAAGCTTTCTTT
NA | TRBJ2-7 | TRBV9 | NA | CASASGESYEQYF | TGTGCCAGCGCCTCCGGGGAGTCCTACGAGCAGTACTTC
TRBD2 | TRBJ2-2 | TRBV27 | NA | CASRSSGGAGTGELFF | TGTGCCAGCAGGTCTAGCGGGGGGGCGGGCACCGGGGAGCTGTTTTTT
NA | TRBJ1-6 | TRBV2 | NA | CASTRDIQYSPLHF | TGTGCCAGCACCCGGGACATACAGTATTCACCCCTCCACTTT
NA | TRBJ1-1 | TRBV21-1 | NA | CPYRAEDFPNTEAFF | TGTCCTTATCGGGCAGAGGACTTCCCGAACACTGAAGCTTTCTTT
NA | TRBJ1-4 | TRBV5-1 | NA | CASSPQGIATNEKLFF | TGCGCCAGCAGCCCACAGGGAATTGCAACTAATGAAAAACTGTTTTTT
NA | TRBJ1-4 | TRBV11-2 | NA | CASTTIRSVGKLFF | TGTGCCAGCACCACGATCCGGAGTGTTGGAAAACTGTTTTTT
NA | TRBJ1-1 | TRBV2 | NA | CASSSERTNTEAFF | TGTGCCAGCAGTTCCGAGCGGACGAACACTGAAGCTTTCTTT
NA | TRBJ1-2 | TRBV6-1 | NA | CASSERGWGSEEDYGYTF | TGTGCCAGCAGTGAAAGGGGGTGGGGGAGTGAGGAGGACTATGGCTACACCTTC
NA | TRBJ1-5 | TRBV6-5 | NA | CASDQRLDSNQPQHF | TGTGCCAGCGACCAGAGGCTCGATAGCAATCAGCCCCAGCATTTT
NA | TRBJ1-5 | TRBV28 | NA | CASSLLQGVNQPQHF | TGTGCCAGCAGTTTATTGCAGGGCGTCAATCAGCCCCAGCATTTT
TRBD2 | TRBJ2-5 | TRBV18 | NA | CASSPTTSGGETQYF | TGTGCCAGCTCCCCAACGACTAGCGGGGGAGAGACCCAGTACTTC
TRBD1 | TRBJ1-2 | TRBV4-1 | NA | CASSQETGEYGYTF | TGCGCCAGCAGCCAAGAGACAGGGGAGTATGGCTACACCTTC
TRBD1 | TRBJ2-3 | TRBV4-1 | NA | CASSQGQKQGASDTQYF | TGCGCCAGCAGCCAAGGACAAAAACAGGGGGCATCGGATACGCAGTATTTT
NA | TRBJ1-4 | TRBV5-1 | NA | CASSSARTAATNEKLFF | TGCGCCAGCAGCTCCGCCCGGACAGCTGCAACTAATGAAAAACTGTTTTTT
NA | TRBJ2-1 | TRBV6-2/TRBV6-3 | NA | CASRPPRASYNEQFF | TGTGCCAGCCGCCCCCCGCGGGCATCCTACAATGAGCAGTTCTTC
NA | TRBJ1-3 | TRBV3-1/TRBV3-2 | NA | CASSDQGLSGNTIYF | TGTGCCAGCAGCGACCAGGGTTTGAGTGGAAACACCATATATTTT
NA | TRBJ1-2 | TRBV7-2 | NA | CASSPPGRRINYGYTF | TGTGCCAGCAGCCCCCCTGGGAGACGTATTAATTATGGCTACACCTTC
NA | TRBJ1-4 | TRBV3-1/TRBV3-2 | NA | CASRQTPEKLFF | TGTGCCAGCAGACAGACCCCCGAAAAACTGTTTTTT
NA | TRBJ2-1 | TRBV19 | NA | CASSSHGGEGYFGEQFF | TGTGCCAGTAGTTCCCACGGGGGAGAGGGATACTTCGGTGAGCAGTTCTTC
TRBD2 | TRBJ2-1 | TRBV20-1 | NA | CSASGDLLAGRTYNEQFF | TGCAGTGCTAGTGGGGACCTTCTAGCGGGCCGCACCTACAATGAGCAGTTCTTC
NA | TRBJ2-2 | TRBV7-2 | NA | CASSRGQINTGELFF | TGTGCCAGCAGCCGTGGACAGATTAACACCGGGGAGCTGTTTTTT
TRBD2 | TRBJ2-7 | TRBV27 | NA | CASSPGASGMLYF | TGTGCCAGCAGTCCAGGGGCTAGCGGGATGCTGTACTTC
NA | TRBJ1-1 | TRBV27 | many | CASSSGGMNTEAFF | TGTGCCAGCAGTTCCGGGGGGATGAACACTGAAGCTTTCTTT
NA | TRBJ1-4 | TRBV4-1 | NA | CASGQQGGLVEKLFF | TGCGCCAGCGGGCAACAGGGCGGTCTTGTTGAAAAACTGTTTTTT